The 16 T cell receptor beta chains listed next were all sequenced from one sample in a study of CD8 T cells in ankylosing spondylitis. TCRdb re-derived calls from the 5' RACE reads in MiXCR, one entry per CDR3 protein. Found here are tens of thousands of distinct CDR3 sequences, under 13% of them singletons; the top ten hold around 15%. Sequenced material: blood, either unsorted or a sorted T cell fraction (not recorded which). The origin of the receptors is a male donor with ankylosing spondylitis or in good health (not recorded which).

Many counts were recorded for this clonotype. The chain combines TRBV10-3 with TRBJ2-2; 9 bases map to TRBD1. The CDR3 consists of 14 residues. The trim removed 6 bases at V and 6 bases at J, leaving 5 bases unmatched. Germline V gene lookup returns CDR1 ENHRY and CDR2 SYGVKD. This chain's CDR3 is CAIRDTGGSGELFF. In DNA, the CDR3 is TGTGCCATCAGGGATACAGGGGGCTCCGGGGAGCTGTTTTTT.

This clonotype was counted ten times or more. V usage is TRBV5-1 and J usage is TRBJ2-5; TRBD1 agrees at 8 bases. Trimming at V came to 2 bases and at J to 6 bases, leaving 6 bases not matched to a gene. The CDR3 contains 14 residues. CDR1 is SGHRS, CDR2 YFSETQ, per germline. Written as DNA, the CDR3 is TGCGCCAGCAGCTTCGGACAGGGTGGAAAGACCCAGTACTTC. Its protein product is CASSFGQGGKTQYF.

The chain is built from TRBV5-4 and TRBJ2-2, with TRBD2 matching over 8 bases. Germline V gene data show CDR1 as SGHNT and CDR2 as YYREEE (reference sequence). Losses at the gene ends were 4 bases for V and 3 bases for J; bases not matched to a gene: 5. This CDR3 has 15 amino acids. Here the CDR3 reads CASSPSSGYTGELFF. CDR3 coding DNA: TGTGCCAGCAGCCCATCTAGCGGGTACACCGGGGAGCTGTTTTTT.

This clonotype was counted at least ten times. The CDR3 nucleotides are TGTGCCAGCAGCAACCCGGGACTAGCGGGGTACGAGCAGTACTTC. Amino acid sequence: CASSNPGLAGYEQYF. The chain carries TRBV5-6 and TRBJ2-7; 13 positions agree with TRBD2. The CDR3 extends over 15 amino acids. Germline V gene sequence: CDR1 SGHDT, CDR2 YYEEEE. V was clipped by 4 bases and J by 4 bases; unmatched bases: 5.

This clonotype has just a few counts. The V gene is TRBV4-3, the J gene TRBJ2-7, with D unclear. The germline V gene has CDR1 LGHNA and CDR2 YSLEER. Trimming pared 0 bases from V and 0 bases from J, leaving 9 bases between. This CDR3 is built from 15 residues. The CDR3 DNA reads as TGCGCCAGCAGCCAAGATCCCCAAAACTCCTACGAGCAGTACTTC. Its protein product is CASSQDPQNSYEQYF.

The V call is TRBV19, the J call TRBJ2-1; D gene ambiguous. Germline-derived CDR1 and CDR2 are LNHDA and SQIVND (reference sequence). V lost 3 bases and J lost 6, with 12 bases in between. The CDR3 has 14 amino acids. CDR3: CASSMSGGPNEQFF. The CDR3 DNA is TGTGCCAGTAGTATGTCCGGCGGCCCCAATGAGCAGTTCTTC.

Ten or more counts support this clonotype. The germline gene is not matched at one end of the junction; a read error may be the cause. The rearrangement uses TRBV12-3 or TRBV12-4 and TRBJ2-1; 13 nucleotides agree with TRBD2. This CDR3 comprises 17 residues. The CDR3 DNA reads as TGTGCCAGCAGATTAGGGACTAGCGGGACGACTAACAATGAGCAGTTCTTC. Protein: CASRLGTSGTTNNEQFF.

This clonotype has a count of ten or more. The gene calls are TRBV7-2 and TRBJ1-3; no definite D call. The germline V gene encodes CDR1 SGHTA and CDR2 FQGNSA. The CDR3 covers 17 residues. V lost 5 bases and J 4 bases, leaving 21 bases between the germline ends. In DNA, the CDR3 is TGTGCCAGCAGCCCACCCCGCATTGGACTATCCGGAAACACCATATATTTT. This codes for CASSPPRIGLSGNTIYF. Based on the CDR3 plus reference TRBV7-2 and TRBJ1-3, the full variable domain is GAGVSQSPSNKVTEKGKDVELRCDPISGHTALYWYRQSLGQGLEFLIYFQGNSAPDKSGLPSDRFSAERTGGSVSTLTIQRTQQEDSAVYLCASSPPRIGLSGNTIYFGEGSWLTVV.

In this sample, this clonotype turned up many times. The rearrangement joins TRBV20-1 to TRBJ2-7; D call uncertain. Trimming cost V 0 bases and J 2 bases, with 11 bases left between them. Germline V gene sequence: CDR1 DFQATT, CDR2 SNEGSKA (reference sequence). The length of the CDR3 is 14 residues. This CDR3 reads CSAREPLRPYEQYF. CDR3 nucleotide sequence: TGCAGTGCTAGAGAGCCCCTCCGCCCCTACGAGCAGTACTTC.

This clonotype was detected ten times or more. The chain recombines TRBV10-3 with TRBJ1-2; D is uncertain. The V gene's germline CDR1 is ENHRY and CDR2 SYGVKD. This CDR3 comprises 12 residues. Trimming stripped 10 bases from V and 0 bases from J, with 9 bases between. The CDR3 loop reads CATRPSNYGYTF. CDR3 DNA: TGTGCCACCCGCCCGTCTAACTATGGCTACACCTTC.

At least ten counts were recorded for this clonotype. This chain joins TRBV20-1 and TRBJ1-5, with D possibly being TRBD1 (5 bases). The CDR3 extends over 15 amino acids. Germline V lookup: CDR1 DFQATT, CDR2 SNEGSKA (reference sequence). Trimming stripped 0 bases from V and 1 base from J, with 10 bases between. In DNA, the CDR3 is TGCAGTGCTAGAGATTTGGGGGAGAGCAATCAGCCCCAGCATTTT. Its protein product is CSARDLGESNQPQHF.

This clonotype was observed many times. This chain joins TRBV15 and TRBJ2-3; 8 positions agree with TRBD2. The CDR3 spans 17 residues. Trimming removed 5 bases from V and 4 bases from J; junction bases left unmatched: 14. The germline V gene encodes CDR1 LNHNV and CDR2 YYDKDF (reference sequence). The CDR3 nucleotides are TGTGCCACCAGCGGGGATTTTAGCGGGACGGGCTCAGATACGCAGTATTTT. It translates to CATSGDFSGTGSDTQYF.

This clonotype was counted at least ten times. The gene calls are TRBV20-1 and TRBJ2-1; D is ambiguous. V was cut by 3 bases and J by 5 bases, with 5 bases left in between. The germline CDR1 and CDR2 sequences are DFQATT and SNEGSKA (reference sequence). The CDR3 runs to 11 residues. The CDR3 here is CSARLNNEQFF. In nucleotides, the CDR3 is TGCAGTGCTAGGCTGAACAATGAGCAGTTCTTC.

In its sample, this clonotype was seen many times. This chain links TRBV20-1 with TRBJ1-1, with unresolved D. The CDR3 spans 13 residues. Trimming pared 0 bases from V and 1 base from J, leaving 6 bases between. CDR1 and CDR2 from the germline V gene are DFQATT and SNEGSKA (reference sequence). The CDR3 reads CSARDLRNTEAFF. CDR3 nucleotides: TGCAGTGCTAGAGATCTGCGGAACACTGAAGCTTTCTTT.

This clonotype was detected many times. The chain is built from TRBV5-1 and TRBJ2-3, with TRBD2 matching over 7 bases. The germline V gene has CDR1 SGHRS and CDR2 YFSETQ. V gave up 5 bases and J gave up 2 bases; unmatched junction bases: 8. This CDR3 has 15 residues. The CDR3: CASRPSGTPTDTQYF. The CDR3 bases are TGCGCCAGCAGGCCTAGCGGCACTCCCACAGATACGCAGTATTTT.

This clonotype was found many times. CDR3 protein: CASSVEPGPWSTDTQYF. The CDR3 coding sequence is TGTGCCAGCAGTGTAGAACCGGGTCCATGGAGCACAGATACGCAGTATTTT. The chain uses TRBV6-1 and TRBJ2-3; D gene unclear. Germline V gives CDR1 MNHNS, CDR2 SASEGT. This CDR3 contains 17 residues. Deletions cut 4 bases from V and 0 bases from J, with 17 bases between.